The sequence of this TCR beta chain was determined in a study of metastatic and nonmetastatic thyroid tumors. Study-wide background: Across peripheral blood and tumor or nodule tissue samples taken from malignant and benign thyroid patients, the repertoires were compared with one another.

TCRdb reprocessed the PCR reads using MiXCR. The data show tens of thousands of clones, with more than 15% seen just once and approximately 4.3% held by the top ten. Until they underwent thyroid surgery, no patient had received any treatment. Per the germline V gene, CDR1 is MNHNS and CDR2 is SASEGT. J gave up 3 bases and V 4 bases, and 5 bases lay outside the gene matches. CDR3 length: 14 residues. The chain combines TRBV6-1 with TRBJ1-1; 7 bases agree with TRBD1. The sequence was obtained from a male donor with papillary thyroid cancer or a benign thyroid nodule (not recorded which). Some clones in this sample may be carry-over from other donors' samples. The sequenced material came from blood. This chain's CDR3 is CASSGNRGDTEAFF. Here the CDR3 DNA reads TGTGCCAGCAGTGGAAACAGGGGAGACACTGAAGCTTTCTTT.